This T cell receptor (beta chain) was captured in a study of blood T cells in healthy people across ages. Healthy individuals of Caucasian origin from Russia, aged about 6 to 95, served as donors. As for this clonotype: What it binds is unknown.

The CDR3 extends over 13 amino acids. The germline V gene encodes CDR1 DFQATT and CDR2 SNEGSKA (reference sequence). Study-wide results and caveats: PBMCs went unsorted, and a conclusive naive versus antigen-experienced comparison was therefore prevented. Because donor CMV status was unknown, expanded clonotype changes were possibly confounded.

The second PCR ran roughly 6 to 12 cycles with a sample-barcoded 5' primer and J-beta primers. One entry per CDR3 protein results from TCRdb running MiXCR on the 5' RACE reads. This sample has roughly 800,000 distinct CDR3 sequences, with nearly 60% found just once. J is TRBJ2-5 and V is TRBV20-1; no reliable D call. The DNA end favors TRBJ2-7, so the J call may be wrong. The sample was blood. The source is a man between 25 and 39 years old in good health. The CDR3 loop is CSASLLKIYEQYF. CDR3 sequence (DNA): TGCAGTGCTAGTTTACTCAAGATTTACGAGCAGTACTTC.